Each of the 5 T cell receptor beta chains below was sequenced from the same sample in a study of shared clonotypes between healthy human individuals. Using immunoSEQ multiplex PCR, the repertoire was profiled, and TCRdb retains in-frame clones only, with some absent. Altogether millions of clones are present, approximately 92% being singletons, with the ten largest covering over 0.12%. Material for sequencing was naive CD4+ T cells sorted from blood. Subset described: CD45RA+ positively selected. All receptors derive from a man between 18 and 29 years old in good health.

The genes are TRBV9 and TRBJ2-3, with TRBD1 identical over 9 bases. After removal of 7 bases from V and 5 bases from J, the junction contained 8 bases not matched to a gene. Germline V gene data show CDR1 as SGDLS and CDR2 as YYNGEE. The CDR3 sequence is 14 residues long. CDR3 amino acids: CASSRQGVGDTQYF. CDR3 DNA sequence: TGTGCCAGCTCCCGACAGGGGGTGGGAGATACGCAGTATTTT.

V and J are TRBV5-1 and TRBJ2-5; TRBD1 might be the D (7 bases). This CDR3 has 15 amino acids. Germline V gene lookup returns CDR1 SGHRS and CDR2 YFSETQ. Trimming shortened V by 4 bases and J by 5 bases, and 18 bases separated the two germline ends. The CDR3 reads CASSPQGGYGETQYF. CDR3 in DNA: TGCGCCAGCAGCCCCCAGGGGGGTTACGGGGAGACCCAGTACTTC.

This chain links TRBV4-1 with TRBJ1-5, with TRBD1 matching over 9 bases. The CDR3 runs 16 residues. The junction had 6 bases not matched to a gene; V was cut back by 3 bases and J by 3 bases. Germline V gene data show CDR1 as MGHRA and CDR2 as YSYEKL. In nucleotides, the CDR3 is TGCGCCAGCAGCCAGGCGGACAGGGGAGACAATCAGCCCCAGCATTTT. Protein: CASSQADRGDNQPQHF.

Concerning this clone itself: An end of the junction does not agree with germline; a read error may underlie this. V is TRBV7-7 and J is TRBJ2-1, with 13 bases fitting TRBD2. The CDR3 has 15 amino acids. Germline loops: CDR1 SSHAT, CDR2 FNYEAQ (reference sequence). Here the CDR3 reads CASSQTSGGAYEQFF. The CDR3 DNA sequence: TGTGCTAGCAGCCAAACTAGCGGGGGGGCATATGAGCAGTTCTTC.

The chain carries TRBV6-6 and TRBJ2-5; D gene unclear. Per germline, CDR1 MNHNY and CDR2 SVGAGI (reference sequence). V gave up 4 bases and J gave up 6 bases, with 12 bases separating them. CDR3 length equals 13 residues. The CDR3 spells CASSSRLGQTQYF. Written as DNA, the CDR3 is TGTGCCAGCAGTTCTCGTTTGGGTCAGACCCAGTACTTC.